A selection of T cell receptor beta chains follows, all from one sample in a study of monozygotic twins with cystic fibrosis. Repertoires were generated with immunoSEQ multiplex PCR, while TCRdb's copy carries only in-frame clones and drops some. The sample has tens of thousands of clones; under 90% are singletons. The sequencing input was blood. Receptors were obtained from a girl aged 2 to 10 with cystic fibrosis. The CDR3 runs from the conserved cysteine through the conserved F or W. The order of the fields is J gene, V gene, D gene, clone size, CDR3 protein, CDR3 DNA. The D gene is left open where the match is weak. Clone size is given for some rows only: seen once, a few or many times, or a class if the clone is expanded.

>TRBJ1-2|TRBV4-3|-|-
CASSQDRSRGGYTF
TGCGCCAGCAGCCAAGATCGGAGCAGGGGCGGCTACACCTTC
>TRBJ2-3|TRBV5-1|-|-
CASSLDSTDTQYF
TGCGCCAGCAGCTTGGACAGCACAGATACGCAGTATTTT
>TRBJ1-1|TRBV5-1|-|-
CASSLGQVNTEAFF
TGCGCCAGCAGCTTGGGACAGGTGAACACTGAAGCTTTCTTT
>TRBJ2-1|TRBV2|-|few
CASSWFVNEQFF
TGTGCCAGCAGTTGGTTCGTCAATGAGCAGTTCTTC
>TRBJ2-3|TRBV7-2|TRBD2|-
CASSFGTSGGSTDTQYF
TGTGCCAGCAGCTTCGGGACTAGCGGGGGTAGCACAGATACGCAGTATTTT
>TRBJ1-1|TRBV19|-|-
CASSIPGGGGEAFF
TGTGCCAGTAGTATACCTGGGGGGGGAGGTGAAGCTTTCTTT
>TRBJ2-5|TRBV9|-|once
CASSVDREPQYF
TGTGCCAGCAGCGTAGACAGGGAGCCCCAGTACTTC
>TRBJ2-3|TRBV5-5|-|-
CASSLWAGSTDTQYF
TGTGCCAGCAGCTTGTGGGCAGGGAGCACAGATACGCAGTATTTT
>TRBJ2-7|TRBV4-3|-|-
CASSQDPRSSYEQYF
TGCGCCAGCAGCCAAGATCCACGATCCTCCTACGAGCAGTACTTC
>TRBJ1-1|TRBV30|-|-
CAWSVNGGWTEAFF
TGTGCCTGGAGTGTAAATGGAGGGTGGACTGAAGCTTTCTTT
>TRBJ1-6|TRBV30|-|once
CASTDRIHEKNNSPLHF
TGTGCCTCCACCGACAGGATCCACGAAAAAAATAATTCACCCCTCCACTTT
>TRBJ2-4|TRBV5-6|TRBD1|-
CASSRDRAKNIQYF
TGTGCCAGCAGCCGGGACAGGGCCAAAAACATTCAGTACTTC
>TRBJ2-2|TRBV19|-|-
CASSSSGALGTGELFF
TGTGCCAGTAGTTCCTCAGGGGCGTTGGGGACCGGGGAGCTGTTTTTT
>TRBJ1-1|TRBV7-2|TRBD1|few
CASSPRQGNTEAFF
TGTGCCAGCAGCCCCCGACAGGGAAACACTGAAGCTTTCTTT
>TRBJ1-2|TRBV29-1|-|few
CSVEGQYGYTF
TGCAGCGTTGAAGGACAGTACGGCTACACCTTC
>TRBJ1-4|TRBV5-1|-|-
CASSLGAGPANEKLFF
TGCGCCAGCAGCTTGGGGGCAGGTCCGGCTAATGAAAAACTGTTTTTT
>TRBJ1-5|TRBV19|-|few
CASNLRFNQPQHF
TGTGCCAGTAACTTACGGTTCAATCAGCCCCAGCATTTT
>TRBJ2-1|TRBV20-1|-|-
CSATPSEQFF
TGCAGTGCTACCCCATCCGAGCAGTTCTTC
>TRBJ2-4|TRBV10-3|TRBD1|-
CANDPRPPTGGMDIQYF
TGTGCCAACGACCCCCGACCTCCTACAGGGGGCATGGACATTCAGTACTTC
>TRBJ2-1|TRBV4-1|TRBD1|-
CASTLTPGQGYNEQFF
TGCGCCAGCACCCTAACTCCGGGACAGGGGTACAATGAGCAGTTCTTC
>TRBJ1-1|TRBV6-5|-|once
CASSYSRRGDAEAFF
TGTGCCAGCAGTTACAGCCGGAGGGGGGACGCTGAAGCTTTCTTT
>TRBJ1-6|TRBV11-2|-|few
CASSLGRLRPLHF
TGTGCCAGCAGCTTGGGGCGACTCAGACCCCTCCACTTT
>TRBJ2-3|TRBV6-5|-|once
CASIRNRTYTDTQYF
TGTGCCAGCATAAGAAACCGGACCTACACAGATACGCAGTATTTT
>TRBJ2-1|TRBV9|TRBD2|-
CASTPLMRGGFDEQFF
TGTGCCAGCACCCCGCTCATGCGGGGGGGGTTCGATGAGCAGTTCTTC
>TRBJ1-4|TRBV4-2|-|once
CASSHRDLDEKLFF
TGTGCCAGCAGCCACCGGGACCTAGATGAAAAACTGTTTTTT
>TRBJ1-3|TRBV2|-|once
CASNQGLRGNTIYF
TGTGCCAGCAACCAGGGGCTACGGGGAAACACCATATATTTT
>TRBJ1-1|TRBV19|-|-
CASSQRGANTEAFF
TGTGCCAGTAGTCAAAGGGGGGCGAACACTGAAGCTTTCTTT
>TRBJ2-1|TRBV6-6|-|-
CASSPPGLPSYNEQFF
TGTGCCAGCAGTCCCCCCGGGCTACCCTCCTACAATGAGCAGTTCTTC
>TRBJ1-6|TRBV4-1|TRBD1|-
CASSQDRGQSNSPLHF
TGCGCCAGCAGCCAAGACAGGGGACAGTCTAATTCACCCCTCCACTTT